This record looks at one TCR beta chain sequence and its context. Using immunoSEQ multiplex PCR, the repertoire was profiled, and TCRdb retains in-frame clones only, with some absent. This table has around 80,000 clones, 95% to 98% appearing once. The CDR3 covers 14 residues. CDR1 is MDHEN and CDR2 is SYDVKM in the germline V gene. V was cut by 6 bases and J by 2 bases, with 12 bases left in between. The data were taken from a study of technical replicates of blood from a handful of donors. V is TRBV28 and J is TRBJ2-3; no definite D call. Sample: T cells isolated from PBMCs. The TCR sequence derives from a human donor in good health. CDR3 nucleotide sequence: TGTGCCAGCAGATCTCCTCTATACACAGATACGCAGTATTTT. It yields the protein CASRSPLYTDTQYF. Together with reference TRBV28 and TRBJ2-3, the CDR3 gives the full variable domain: DVKVTQSSRYLVKRTGEKVFLECVQDMDHENMFWYRQDPGLGLRLIYFSYDVKMKEKGDIPEGYSVSREKKERFSLILESASTNQTSMYLCASRSPLYTDTQYFGPGTRLTVL.